The 19 T cell receptor beta chains in this list originate from one sample, sequenced in a study of CD8+CD57+ T cells in acquired aplastic anemia. Researchers used genomic DNA as the template to profile TCR beta VDJ and CDR3. Each CDR3 protein gets one entry after TCRdb re-called the reads with MiXCR. The sample has about 220,000 distinct CDR3 sequences; 34% are singletons. The sequenced material came from sorted CD4+, CD8+, or CD8+CD57+ T cells (not recorded which) from PBMCs. These receptors originate from a human donor in good health, serving as a control.

This clonotype was counted many times. This sequence joins TRBV19 and TRBJ1-5; the match to TRBD1 covers 7 bases. The V gene end was trimmed by 4 bases and the J gene end by 3 bases; junction bases not matched to a gene: 6. Germline loops: CDR1 LNHDA, CDR2 SQIVND (reference sequence). The CDR3 runs to 15 residues. CDR3 in amino acids: CASSTPGQTNQPQHF. The CDR3 coding sequence is TGTGCCAGTAGTACCCCGGGACAGACCAATCAGCCCCAGCATTTT.

The chain employs TRBV29-1 and TRBJ1-2; TRBD1 agrees at 7 bases. J was trimmed by 4 bases and V by 7 bases; bases with no gene match: 6. The CDR3 is made up of 12 amino acids. The germline gives CDR1 SQVTM, CDR2 ANQGSEA. The CDR3, as DNA: TGCAGCGCGCTCCGGACAGGCTATGGCTACACCTTC. Translated, it gives CSALRTGYGYTF.

Comments on this clonotype: Germline and junction disagree at one end, which may indicate a read error. J is TRBJ1-2 and V is TRBV25-1, with D hard to call. This CDR3 has 14 amino acids. CDR1 and CDR2 from the germline V gene are MGHDK and SYGVNS. The chain's CDR3 is CASSLTYSNYSYTF. DNA of the CDR3: TGTGCCAGCAGCCTCACCTATTCTAACTATAGCTACACCTTC.

The chain recombines TRBV13 with TRBJ2-2; D unclear. V was trimmed by 1 base and J by 6 bases, leaving 18 bases between them. The CDR3 extends over 17 amino acids. Germline lookup yields CDR1 PRHDT and CDR2 FYEKMQ (reference sequence). The CDR3 region has the DNA TGTGCCAGCAGCTTAGAGGTAGGCCAGATCTCCTCCGGGGAGCTGTTTTTT. Translating it yields CASSLEVGQISSGELFF.

This clonotype was counted between two and nine times. This rearrangement joins TRBV5-1 to TRBJ1-1, with 9 bases aligning to TRBD1. Germline CDR1 and CDR2: SGHRS and YFSETQ. Trimming removed 4 bases from V and 2 bases from J; junction bases left unmatched: 12. The CDR3 covers 17 residues. The CDR3: CASSQGWGTGLNTEAFF. The CDR3, as DNA: TGCGCCAGCAGCCAAGGATGGGGGACAGGGTTAAACACTGAAGCTTTCTTT.

This clonotype was detected ten times or more. This chain uses TRBV7-2 with TRBJ2-1; D remains ambiguous. Germline V lookup: CDR1 SGHTA, CDR2 FQGNSA. The length of the CDR3 is 13 residues. V was trimmed by 3 bases and J by 5 bases, leaving 8 bases between them. CDR3 DNA sequence: TGTGCCAGCAGCTTGAGTCTAAACAATGAGCAGTTCTTC. This codes for CASSLSLNNEQFF.

V and J are TRBV12-3 or TRBV12-4 and TRBJ2-5, with D possibly being TRBD2 (6 bases). V lost 5 bases, J lost 9 bases, and 22 bases lay in between. The length of the CDR3 is 15 residues. The CDR3 DNA reads as TGTGCCAGCAGTCCCGGATGGACGGACGGGGAGGCCCAGTACTTC. Translation gives CASSPGWTDGEAQYF.

This clonotype occurred many times. The rearrangement uses TRBV11-2 and TRBJ2-1; 9 bases fit TRBD2. Germline values: CDR1 SGHAT, CDR2 FQNNGV. V was pared by 5 bases and J by 0 bases, with 8 bases of the junction left unmatched. This CDR3 is 17 amino acids long. CDR3 region: CASSISSGRSSYNEQFF. CDR3 sequence (DNA): TGTGCCAGCAGCATAAGTAGCGGGAGAAGCTCCTACAATGAGCAGTTCTTC.

The gene calls are TRBV14 and TRBJ1-1, with TRBD1 matching 9 bases. The CDR3 covers 14 residues. Losses at the gene ends were 5 bases for V and 7 bases for J; bases not matched to a gene: 8. Germline values: CDR1 SGHDN, CDR2 FVKESK. The CDR3 reads CASSSYRGHVEAFF. The CDR3 DNA follows: TGTGCCAGCAGCTCTTACAGGGGGCATGTTGAAGCTTTCTTT.

V gene TRBV3-1 combines with J gene TRBJ1-2; 8 bases agree with TRBD1. The germline CDR1 and CDR2 sequences are LGHDT and YNNKEL (reference sequence). The CDR3 has 15 amino acids. V was clipped by 4 bases and J by 3 bases; unmatched bases: 7. CDR3 residues: CASSLRAGGDYGYTF. Written as DNA, the CDR3 is TGTGCCAGCAGCCTACGGGCAGGGGGCGACTATGGCTACACCTTC.

In regard to this clonotype: A much larger clone lies one base from this, so it may be a read error. V is TRBV4-2 and J is TRBJ2-7, with D perhaps being TRBD1 or TRBD2 (5 bases each). Germline V gene sequence: CDR1 LGHNA, CDR2 YNFKEQ. This CDR3 is 15 amino acids long. The CDR3 loop reads CASSQAGADPYKQYF. The DNA of the CDR3 is TGTGCCAGCAGCCAAGCCGGGGCAGACCCCTACAAGCAGTACTTC.

In this sample, this clonotype turned up many times. The gene calls are TRBV7-2 and TRBJ2-7; D gene ambiguous. The CDR3 is 12 residues long. V dropped 5 bases and J dropped 4 bases, with 9 bases sitting between them. Germline loops: CDR1 SGHTA, CDR2 FQGNSA. CDR3 amino acids: CASSPTSYEQYF. The CDR3, as DNA: TGTGCCAGCAGCCCCACAAGTTACGAGCAGTACTTC.

About this clonotype: A much bigger clone sits one base away, suggesting this may be a read error. The rearrangement uses TRBV12-3 or TRBV12-4 and TRBJ2-1, with 8 positions matching TRBD1. The CDR3 loop spans 16 amino acids. The CDR3 bases are TGTGCCAGCAGTCCAGTGGACAGGGCAGTTTACAATGAGCGGTTCTTC. Translating it yields CASSPVDRAVYNERFF.

This clonotype was seen ten or more times. The chain employs TRBV6-6 and TRBJ1-2; D gene uncertain. The CDR3 contains 13 residues. Germline V CDR1 and CDR2: MNHNY, SVGAGI (reference sequence). V shed 2 bases and J shed 4 bases, with 8 bases lying between them. CDR3: CASSYTAVYGYTF. In nucleotides, the CDR3 is TGTGCCAGCAGTTACACGGCAGTCTATGGCTACACCTTC.

This clonotype was seen many times. V and J are TRBV7-3 and TRBJ2-5, with D maybe TRBD2 (7 bases). The ends were cut back, 0 bases at V and 3 bases at J, with 14 bases in the middle. From germline, CDR1 is SGHTA and CDR2 FQGTGA. This CDR3 region has 16 residues. CDR3 residues: CASSLTGGGGKETQYF. In DNA, the CDR3 is TGTGCCAGCAGCTTAACGGGGGGAGGGGGGAAAGAGACCCAGTACTTC. The entire variable domain, with the rest obtained from reference TRBV7-3 and TRBJ2-5, is as follows: GAGVSQTPSNKVTEKGKYVELRCDPISGHTALYWYRQSLGQGPEFLIYFQGTGAADDSGLPNDRFFAVRPEGSVSTLKIQRTERGDSAVYLCASSLTGGGGKETQYFGPGTRLLVL.

The chain employs TRBV12-3 or TRBV12-4 and TRBJ1-5; D gene unclear. The germline V and J ends were trimmed by 6 bases and 11 bases, with 14 bases remaining between them. The CDR3 loop spans 12 amino acids. CDR3 nucleotides: TGTGCCAGCAGCACCAGTGCATGGGCCCAGCATTTT. The encoded protein is CASSTSAWAQHF.

There are many counts of this clonotype. This chain links TRBV5-1 with TRBJ1-5, with D unresolved. CDR1 SGHRS and CDR2 YFSETQ come from the germline V gene. The CDR3 is made up of 13 amino acids. Trimming removed 0 bases from V and 1 base from J, with 2 bases in between. CDR3 amino acids: CASSLESNQPQHF. The CDR3 DNA follows: TGCGCCAGCAGCTTGGAAAGCAATCAGCCCCAGCATTTT.

This clonotype has a count of ten or more. The chain recombines TRBV20-1 with TRBJ2-1; the match to TRBD2 covers 9 bases. Looked up from germline, CDR1 is DFQATT and CDR2 is SNEGSKA (reference sequence). The CDR3 runs 13 residues. Germline trimming cut 6 bases from V and 7 bases from J; bases unmatched to any gene: 7. The CDR3 DNA follows: TGCAGTGCCAATAGCGGGAGCCGAAATGAGCAGTTCTTC. This translates into CSANSGSRNEQFF.

A note on this clonotype: A read error is possible here, since a much larger clone lies one base away. The chain is built from TRBV6-1 and TRBJ2-7; no clear D. Germline loops: CDR1 MNHNS, CDR2 SASEGT. This CDR3 comprises 15 residues. V was pared by 5 bases and J by 5 bases, with 19 bases between. CDR3 residues: CASSRRRYSSHEQYF. The CDR3 DNA reads as TGTGCCAGCAGTCGACGACGCTACTCATCCCACGAGCAGTACTTC.